This T cell receptor beta chain appears in the sequencing data of a study of blood T cell repertoires in COVID-19. Assay used: immunoSEQ multiplex PCR; TCRdb lists only in-frame clones, some missing. The sample lists fewer than 500,000 clones; around 90% were seen once. V dropped 6 bases and J dropped 3; count of bases not matched to a gene: 6. The CDR3 is 14 amino acids. Germline-derived CDR1 and CDR2 are MDHEN and SYDVKM. Each recovered donor of Cohort 3 presented with two negative PCRs, clearance, or symptom resolution. Input material: PBMCs or T cells enriched from blood (not recorded which). The sequence came from a woman aged 18-29 years who had recovered from COVID-19. The chain links TRBV28 to TRBJ2-7; TRBD1 matches 9 bases. The CDR3 reads CASSLGQGYYEQYF. CDR3 DNA: TGTGCCAGCAGCTTGGGACAGGGATACTACGAGCAGTACTTC.